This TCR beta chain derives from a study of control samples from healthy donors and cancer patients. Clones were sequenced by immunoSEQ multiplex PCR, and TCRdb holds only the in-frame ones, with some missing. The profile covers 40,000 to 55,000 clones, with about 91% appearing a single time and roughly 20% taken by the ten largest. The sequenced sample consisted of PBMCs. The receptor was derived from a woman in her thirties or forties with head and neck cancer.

The CDR3, as DNA: TGTGCCAGCAGCTTGGGGAGCGGGAGGACAGATACGCAGTATTTT. It yields the protein CASSLGSGRTDTQYF. This sequence joins TRBV5-5 and TRBJ2-3, with 9 bases that match TRBD2. V shed 0 bases and J 3 bases; nucleotides not matched to a gene: 2. The CDR3 runs to 15 residues. The germline CDR1 and CDR2 sequences are SGHKS and YYEKEE (reference sequence).